This TCR beta chain is drawn from a study of blood T cell repertoires in COVID-19. Participant reports of clinical history set cohort assignment. Cohort 3 recovered donors had two negative PCRs, clearance, or symptom resolution. This CDR3 region has 11 residues. CDR1 SGHTA and CDR2 FQGNSA come from the germline V gene. Trimming took 2 bases from V and 7 from J, leaving 3 bases between them. In the authors' workflow: Amplified reference gene primers provided the basis for estimating nucleated cell counts. Profiled with immunoSEQ multiplex PCR; TCRdb holds only in-frame clones, not every one. D and trimming come from the DNA, and the V and J calls and clone size come from that table. The sample carries 250,000 to 300,000 clones, 89% recorded once.

The gene calls are TRBV7-2 and TRBJ2-1; no clear D gene. Sequencing was carried out using PBMCs or T cells enriched from blood (not recorded which). The receptor was derived from a woman in her fifties or sixties who had recovered from COVID-19. This CDR3 is CASSLLNEQFF. The CDR3 DNA sequence: TGTGCCAGCAGCTTACTAAATGAGCAGTTCTTC.